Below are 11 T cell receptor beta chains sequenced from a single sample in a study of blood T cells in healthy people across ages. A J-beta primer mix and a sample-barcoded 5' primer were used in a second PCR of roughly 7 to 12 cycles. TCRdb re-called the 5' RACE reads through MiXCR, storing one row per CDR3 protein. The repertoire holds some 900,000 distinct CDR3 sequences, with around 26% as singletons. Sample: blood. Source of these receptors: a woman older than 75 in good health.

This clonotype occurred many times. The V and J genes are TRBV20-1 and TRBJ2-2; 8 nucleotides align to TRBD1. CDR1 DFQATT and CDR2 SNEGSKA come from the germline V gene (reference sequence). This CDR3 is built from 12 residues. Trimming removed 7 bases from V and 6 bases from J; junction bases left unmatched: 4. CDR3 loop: CSVARGPGELFF. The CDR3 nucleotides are TGCAGTGTTGCCAGGGGGCCCGGGGAGCTGTTTTTT.

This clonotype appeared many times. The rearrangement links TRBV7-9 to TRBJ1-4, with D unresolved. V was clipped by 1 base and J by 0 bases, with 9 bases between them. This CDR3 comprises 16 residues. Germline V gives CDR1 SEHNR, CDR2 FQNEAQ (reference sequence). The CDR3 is CASSLVLSPTNEKLFF. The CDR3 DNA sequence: TGTGCCAGCAGCTTAGTATTATCACCAACTAATGAAAAACTGTTTTTT.

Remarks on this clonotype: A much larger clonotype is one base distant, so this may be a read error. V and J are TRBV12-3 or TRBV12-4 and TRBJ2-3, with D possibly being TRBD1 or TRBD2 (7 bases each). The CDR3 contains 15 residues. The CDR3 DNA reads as TGTGCCAGCAGCGGAAGACAGGGAGGGACAGATGCGCAGTATTTT. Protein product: CASSGRQGGTDAQYF.

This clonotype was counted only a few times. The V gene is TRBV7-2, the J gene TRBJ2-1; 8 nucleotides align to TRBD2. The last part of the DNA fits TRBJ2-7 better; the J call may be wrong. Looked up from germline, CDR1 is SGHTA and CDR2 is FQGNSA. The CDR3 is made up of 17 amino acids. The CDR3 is CASSLAGGGSSYNEQYF. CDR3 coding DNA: TGTGCCAGCAGCTTAGCCGGGGGGGGCAGCTCCTACAATGAGCAGTACTTC.

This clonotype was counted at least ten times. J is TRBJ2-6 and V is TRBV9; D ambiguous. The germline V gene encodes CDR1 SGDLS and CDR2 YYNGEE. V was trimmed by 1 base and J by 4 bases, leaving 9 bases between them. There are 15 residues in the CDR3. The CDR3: CASSVRLSGANVLTF. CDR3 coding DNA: TGTGCCAGCAGCGTACGATTGTCCGGGGCCAACGTCCTGACTTTC.

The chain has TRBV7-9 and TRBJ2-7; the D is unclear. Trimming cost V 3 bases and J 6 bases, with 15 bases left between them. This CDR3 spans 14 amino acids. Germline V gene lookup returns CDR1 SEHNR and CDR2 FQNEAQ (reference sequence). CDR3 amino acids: CASSFSPAQAEQYF. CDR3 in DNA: TGTGCCAGCAGCTTTTCGCCTGCCCAGGCCGAGCAGTACTTC. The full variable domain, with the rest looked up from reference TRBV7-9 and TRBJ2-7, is DTGVSQNPRHKITKRGQNVTFRCDPISEHNRLYWYRQTLGQGPEFLTYFQNEAQLEKSRLLSDRFSAERPKGSFSTLEIQRTEQGDSAMYLCASSFSPAQAEQYFGPGTRLTVT.

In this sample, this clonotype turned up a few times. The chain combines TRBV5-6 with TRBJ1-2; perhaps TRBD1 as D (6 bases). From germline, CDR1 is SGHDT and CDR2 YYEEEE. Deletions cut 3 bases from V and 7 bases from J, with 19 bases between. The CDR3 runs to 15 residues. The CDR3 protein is CASSSPVGGAIGYTF. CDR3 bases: TGTGCCAGCAGCTCCCCGGTGGGGGGGGCGATTGGCTACACCTTC.

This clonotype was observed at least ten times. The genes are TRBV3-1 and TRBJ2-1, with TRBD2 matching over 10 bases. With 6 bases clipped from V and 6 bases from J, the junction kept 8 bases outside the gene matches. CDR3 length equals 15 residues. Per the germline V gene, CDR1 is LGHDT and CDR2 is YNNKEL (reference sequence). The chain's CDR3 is CASSLSGGDRNEQFF. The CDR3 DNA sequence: TGTGCCAGCAGTCTAAGCGGGGGGGATCGCAATGAGCAGTTCTTC.

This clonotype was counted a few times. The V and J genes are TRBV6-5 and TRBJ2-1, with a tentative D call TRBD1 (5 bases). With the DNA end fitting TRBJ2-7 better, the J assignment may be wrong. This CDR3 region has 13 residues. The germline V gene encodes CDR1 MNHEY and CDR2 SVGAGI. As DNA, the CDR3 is TGTGCCAGCAGTGCGACAGTATACAATGAGCAGTACTTC. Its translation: CASSATVYNEQYF.

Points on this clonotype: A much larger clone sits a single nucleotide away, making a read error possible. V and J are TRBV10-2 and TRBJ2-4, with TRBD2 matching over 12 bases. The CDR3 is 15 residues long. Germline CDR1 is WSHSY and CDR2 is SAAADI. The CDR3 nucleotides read TGCGCCAGCAGTGAGCCTAGCGGGGGGGCAGAGACCCAGTGCTTC. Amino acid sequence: CASSEPSGGAETQCF.

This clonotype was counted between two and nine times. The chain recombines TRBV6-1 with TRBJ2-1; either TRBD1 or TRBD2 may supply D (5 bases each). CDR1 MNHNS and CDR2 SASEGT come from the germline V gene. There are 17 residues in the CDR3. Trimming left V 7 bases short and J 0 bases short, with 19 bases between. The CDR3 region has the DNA TGTGCCAGCACCCTAACTGTGGCAGGGAGCTCCTACAATGAGCAGTTCTTC. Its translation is CASTLTVAGSSYNEQFF.